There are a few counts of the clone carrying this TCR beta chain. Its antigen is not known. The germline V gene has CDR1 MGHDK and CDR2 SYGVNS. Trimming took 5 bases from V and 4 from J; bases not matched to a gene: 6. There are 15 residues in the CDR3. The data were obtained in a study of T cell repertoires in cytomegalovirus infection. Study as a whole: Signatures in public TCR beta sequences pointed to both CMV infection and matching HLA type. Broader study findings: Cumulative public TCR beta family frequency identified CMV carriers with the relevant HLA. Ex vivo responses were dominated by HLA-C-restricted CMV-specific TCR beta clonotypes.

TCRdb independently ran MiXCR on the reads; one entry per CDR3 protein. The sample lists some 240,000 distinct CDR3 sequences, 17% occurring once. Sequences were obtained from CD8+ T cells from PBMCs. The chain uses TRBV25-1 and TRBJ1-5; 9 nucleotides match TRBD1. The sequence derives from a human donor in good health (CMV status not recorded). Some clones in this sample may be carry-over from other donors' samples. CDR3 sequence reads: CASSSQGAFNQPQHF. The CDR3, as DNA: TGTGCCAGCAGTTCACAGGGGGCATTTAATCAGCCCCAGCATTTT.